The source of this T cell receptor (beta chain) is a study of blood T cell repertoires in COVID-19 (TCRdb year 2020). Regarding the research as a whole: The collaborator samples originated in the United States, Italy and Spain and spanned the acute and convalescent phases of COVID-19. The repertoires were released in a freely available public database intended as a resource for research on the immune response to SARS-CoV-2. The sample metadata nearly always contained a de-identified subject ID, COVID-19 status, age in years and sex. HLA class I and class II types, where available, came from metadata supplied by the sample provider rather than from assay-based typing. The prospective study material was composed of cDNA or gDNA derived from T cells, B-cell-depleted T cells, or PBMCs. The dataset comprised deeply sampled blood TCRbeta repertoires from subjects exposed to, actively infected with, or recovered from COVID-19. Samples were obtained from the ongoing ImmuneRACE study (first 160 participants) and from over 1,000 subjects provided by 6 global collaborators.

TCRbeta CDR3 regions were amplified from genomic DNA by means of the immunoSEQ Assay, a bias-controlled multiplex PCR. From the authors' description of their analysis: Within the assay, amplification of reference gene primers was used to estimate how many nucleated cells each sample contained. Sequence reads were collapsed and filtered to measure the absolute abundance of every unique TCRbeta CDR3 rearrangement. Productive Simpson clonality was computed per sample as the square root of Simpson's diversity index over productive rearrangements. Entries here come from immuneACCESS through TCRdb and include only in-frame sequences with V and J called. Some clones fail to appear in such tables; in the studies checked, an unresolved V gene covers under half of the shortfall, and the cause of the remainder is unknown. V, J and clone size reflect that table, while D and trimming were determined from the DNA. The sample records approximately 410,000 clones, about nine tenths of which are singletons. 1.4% of the sample is in the top ten clones.

The collaborating institutions used their own protocols to collect whole blood in K2EDTA tubes. For TCRbeta analysis, collaborator samples were shipped as frozen whole blood, as isolated PBMCs, or as DNA extracted from either sample type. The table lists this clone with a count of one. The antigen this receptor binds is unknown. Base qualities are missing; no much larger clone stands one base away. V loses 3 bases at its end and J loses 6 bases; junction bases beyond the gene matches: 9. CDR1 and CDR2 were assigned from the germline V gene (reference sequence) as DFQATT and SNEGSKA. The CDR3 holds 14 amino acids from the cysteine to the phenylalanine. This entry keeps only the CDR3 DNA: 42 bases, framed from base 1. General study outcomes and caveats: The amount of clinical and demographic metadata varied by source and participant and was provided uncurated.

The rearranged chain carries TRBV20-1 and TRBJ1-2, and TRBD1 matches 8 of the central bases. Sequencing was performed on peripheral blood. This sequence was found in a woman in her 30s with active or convalescent COVID-19. CDR3 protein: CSASGTGGLDGYTF. At the DNA level, the sequence is TGCAGTGCTAGTGGAACAGGGGGTTTAGATGGCTACACCTTC.